Following are 12 T cell receptor beta chains from one sample sequenced in a study of graft-versus-host responses after intestinal transplantation (dated by TCRdb to the early 2020s). Receptors were amplified or captured by the immunoSEQ multiplex PCR assay. Imported from immuneACCESS, the table was reduced by TCRdb to in-frame sequences with V and J called. These copies leave out some clones; in studies compared against another copy, an unresolved V gene accounts for under half, and the cause of the remainder is not known. Across this sample there are about 86,000 clones, with 88% seen only once. Approximately 0.3% of the sample goes to the ten largest clones. The antigens for these receptors are not known. This specimen's time point label, interpreted: cells obtained before transplantation from donor or recipient. Material: unstimulated CD4+ T cells sorted from spleen or lymph node cells, obtained before transplant. All receptors derive from a human donor who was the organ donor for an intestinal transplant.

This CDR3 reads CASSYPPGNTGELFF. CDR3 bases: TGTGCCAGCAGTTACCCCCCGGGGAACACCGGGGAGCTGTTTTTT. The chain uses TRBV6-5 and TRBJ2-2, with D uncertain. This CDR3 has 15 amino acids. The V end lost 2 bases, the J end lost 1 base, and 8 bases lay between the germline ends. Germline V gene data show CDR1 as MNHEY and CDR2 as SVGAGI.

This clone was recorded many times. CDR3 nucleotides: TGTGCCAGCGGTCGACTAGCGGGGGGGTACAATGAGCAGTTCTTC. Its protein is CASGRLAGGYNEQFF. The chain couples TRBV2 to TRBJ2-1; 14 bases align to TRBD2. V shed 8 bases and J 4 bases; nucleotides not matched to a gene: 4. CDR3 length: 15 amino acids. CDR1 and CDR2 from the germline V gene are SNHLY and FYNNEI.

The rearrangement joins TRBV5-6 to TRBJ1-3; 7 bases line up with TRBD1. Germline CDR1 reads SGHDT; CDR2 reads YYEEEE. With V trimmed by 5 bases and J by 0 bases, 5 bases remained unmatched. This CDR3 is 15 amino acids long. This chain's CDR3 is CASRPGQPSGNTIYF. CDR3 bases: TGTGCCAGCAGACCGGGACAGCCCTCTGGAAACACCATATATTTT.

This clone was detected once. This chain links TRBV4-2 with TRBJ1-1; TRBD1 is a possible D gene (6 bases). This CDR3 spans 16 amino acids. Germline values: CDR1 LGHNA, CDR2 YNFKEQ. V gave up 4 bases and J gave up 5 bases, with 20 bases separating them. DNA of the CDR3: TGTGCCAGCAGCCCAGGAATCCCAGGGGATCGGACTGAAGCTTTCTTT. Protein sequence: CASSPGIPGDRTEAFF.

This rearrangement joins TRBV11-2 to TRBJ1-2; D remains ambiguous. The V end lost 1 base, the J end lost 2 bases, and 17 bases lay between the germline ends. CDR3 length: 17 amino acids. Per germline, CDR1 SGHAT and CDR2 FQNNGV. The CDR3 loop reads CASSLGRLRLGNYGYTF. In DNA, the CDR3 is TGTGCCAGCAGCTTAGGCCGCCTGCGGTTAGGAAACTATGGCTACACCTTC. Full variable domain (missing parts from reference TRBV11-2 and TRBJ1-2): EAGVAQSPRYKIIEKRQSVAFWCNPISGHATLYWYQQILGQGPKLLIQFQNNGVVDDSQLPKDRFSAERLKGVDSTLKIQPAKLEDSAVYLCASSLGRLRLGNYGYTFGSGTRLTVV.

The V gene is TRBV18, the J gene TRBJ2-1; the D is unclear. Germline V gives CDR1 KGHSH, CDR2 LQKENI. V lost 6 bases and J lost 4, with 10 bases in between. This CDR3 contains 13 residues. CDR3 sequence (DNA): TGTGCCAGCTCCCCCACCGGGTACAATGAGCAGTTCTTC. As protein: CASSPTGYNEQFF.

The rearrangement uses TRBV14 and TRBJ1-1, with D uncertain. The CDR3 has 17 amino acids. Germline V gives CDR1 SGHDN, CDR2 FVKESK. V was clipped by 0 bases and J by 0 bases, with 14 bases between them. This CDR3 reads CASSQEVPLYVNTEAFF. The CDR3 bases are TGTGCCAGCAGCCAAGAGGTTCCCCTATACGTGAACACTGAAGCTTTCTTT.

This chain connects TRBV6-5 to TRBJ2-7; a possible D gene is TRBD2 (7 bases). The CDR3 runs to 13 residues. Germline CDR1 MNHEY, CDR2 SVGAGI. The V gene lost 0 bases and the J gene lost 6 bases, with 9 bases spanning the gap. Here the CDR3 reads CASSYSGGLEQYF. The CDR3 bases are TGTGCCAGCAGTTACTCGGGGGGGCTCGAGCAGTACTTC.

The chain uses TRBV7-3 and TRBJ2-3; D may be TRBD2 (5 bases). Germline V gene data show CDR1 as SGHTA and CDR2 as FQGTGA. This CDR3 is built from 15 residues. Trimming shortened V by 2 bases and J by 1 base, and 10 bases separated the two germline ends. CDR3 loop: CASSLWGSGTDTQYF. The CDR3 DNA sequence: TGTGCCAGCAGCTTATGGGGTAGCGGCACAGATACGCAGTATTTT.

The chain is built from TRBV28 and TRBJ1-4, with D perhaps matching TRBD1 (5 bases). The germline V and J ends were trimmed by 6 bases and 8 bases, with 19 bases remaining between them. This CDR3 has 15 residues. The germline V gene encodes CDR1 MDHEN and CDR2 SYDVKM. CDR3 sequence: CASRSLGREGEKLFF. The CDR3 bases are TGTGCCAGCAGAAGTCTGGGCAGGGAGGGGGAAAAACTGTTTTTT.

The chain joins TRBV19 to TRBJ2-1; 15 bases are a match to TRBD2. Trimming cost V 10 bases and J 10 bases; bases outside gene matches: 5. Germline V gene data show CDR1 as LNHDA and CDR2 as SQIVND (reference sequence). CDR3 length: 13 residues. The CDR3 region is CATAGTSGGEQFF. The CDR3 DNA reads TGTGCCACCGCCGGGACTAGCGGGGGGGAGCAGTTCTTC.

This rearrangement joins TRBV6-5 to TRBJ2-3, with 8 bases lining up with TRBD2. With V trimmed by 1 base and J by 7 bases, 10 bases remained unmatched. The CDR3 sequence is 16 residues long. Germline-derived CDR1 and CDR2 are MNHEY and SVGAGI. In nucleotides, the CDR3 is TGTGCCAGCAGTTACTTGGAAGCGGGGGTAGGGAATACGCAGTATTTT. Translated: CASSYLEAGVGNTQYF.